Below are 27 T cell receptor beta chains sequenced from a single sample in a study of T-cell reconstitution after alpha-beta-depleted transplantation in children. Construction of the TCRbeta library involved unique molecular identifiers. MiXCR, run by TCRdb on the PCR reads, gives a single entry per CDR3 protein. This table has fewer than 550,000 distinct CDR3 sequences, approximately 10% appearing once. This sample comprised PBMCs, mostly from graft donor cells, obtained 180 days after TCRalphabeta/CD19-depleted stem cell transplant. The receptor source for this set is a female patient between 2 and 15 years old who had a stem cell transplant for aplastic anemia, so the T cells may come from the graft donor.

This clonotype appeared a few times. The rearrangement uses TRBV20-1 and TRBJ2-1; 10 nucleotides line up with TRBD2. The CDR3 has 13 amino acids. Germline loops: CDR1 DFQATT, CDR2 SNEGSKA (reference sequence). The trim removed 4 bases at V and 8 bases at J, leaving 5 bases unmatched. CDR3 sequence (DNA): TGCAGTGCTATAGGGCTAGCGGGAGATGAGCAGTTCTTC. It codes for CSAIGLAGDEQFF.

The sample holds a few counts of this clonotype. The chain has TRBV27 and TRBJ1-2, with 7 bases identical to TRBD1. Germline V gene lookup returns CDR1 MNHEY and CDR2 SMNVEV (reference sequence). This CDR3 is 15 amino acids long. V dropped 6 bases and J dropped 0; count of bases not matched to a gene: 7. CDR3 region: CASRATGVANYGYTF. The DNA for the CDR3 is TGTGCCAGCAGAGCTACAGGGGTGGCTAACTATGGCTACACCTTC.

The V call is TRBV9, the J call TRBJ2-1; 9 bases fit TRBD2. This CDR3 has 16 residues. Losses at the gene ends were 2 bases for V and 3 bases for J; bases not matched to a gene: 6. The germline V gene encodes CDR1 SGDLS and CDR2 YYNGEE. The CDR3 here is CASSVVAGELYNEQFF. The CDR3 DNA reads as TGTGCCAGCAGCGTTGTAGCGGGAGAACTCTACAATGAGCAGTTCTTC.

V usage is TRBV20-1 and J usage is TRBJ2-4; no reliable D call. CDR1 and CDR2 from the germline V gene are DFQATT and SNEGSKA (reference sequence). The CDR3 extends over 15 amino acids. V lost 0 bases to trimming and J lost 4 bases, with 13 bases between them. The CDR3, as DNA: TGCAGTGCTAGAGAACCAGTCAAGGCTAAAAACATTCAGTACTTC. Encoded protein: CSAREPVKAKNIQYF.

The chain is built from TRBV7-6 and TRBJ2-3; 8 nucleotides line up with TRBD1. CDR1 is SGHVS, CDR2 FNYEAQ, per germline. Trimming removed 4 bases from V and 6 bases from J; junction bases left unmatched: 9. CDR3 size: 15 residues. CDR3 in DNA: TGTGCCAGCAGCTCCGGCAGGGACAGGCTGGATACGCAGTATTTT. This encodes CASSSGRDRLDTQYF. The complete variable domain, with remaining parts taken from reference TRBV7-6 and TRBJ2-3, reads GAGVSQSPRYKVTKRGQDVALRCDPISGHVSLYWYRQALGQGPEFLTYFNYEAQQDKSGLPNDRFSAERPEGSISTLTIQRTEQRDSAMYRCASSSGRDRLDTQYFGPGTRLTVL.

This clonotype was found a few times. V and J are TRBV5-6 and TRBJ1-4; TRBD1 aligns across 9 bases. The ends lost 2 bases at V and 8 bases at J; junction bases unmatched: 7. The CDR3 sequence is 15 residues long. From germline, CDR1 is SGHDT and CDR2 YYEEEE. The CDR3 protein is CASSFGTGFGEKLFF. In nucleotides, the CDR3 is TGTGCCAGCAGCTTCGGGACAGGGTTCGGCGAAAAACTGTTTTTT. Full variable domain (remainder filled in from reference TRBV5-6 and TRBJ1-4): DAGVTQSPTHLIKTRGQQVTLRCSPKSGHDTVSWYQQALGQGPQFIFQYYEEEERQRGNFPDRFSGHQFPNYSSELNVNALLLGDSALYLCASSFGTGFGEKLFFGSGTQLSVL.

A note on this clonotype: Being one base from a much bigger clone, this may be a read error. The chain recombines TRBV5-1 with TRBJ1-1; D gene uncertain. The CDR3 covers 16 residues. V lost 6 bases and J lost 1, with 19 bases in between. Germline CDR1 and CDR2: SGHRS and YFSETQ. The CDR3 region is CASNLGSQHRNTEAFF. CDR3 coding DNA: TGCGCCAGCAATCTGGGGAGCCAACATCGGAACACTGAAGCTTTCTTT.

The chain combines TRBV6-5 with TRBJ2-3, with TRBD2 identical over 7 bases. This CDR3 comprises 17 residues. J lost 0 bases, V lost 0 bases, and 6 bases had no gene match. The germline gives CDR1 MNHEY, CDR2 SVGAGI. The CDR3 loop reads CASSYSSGIPSTDTQYF. The DNA for the CDR3 is TGTGCCAGCAGTTACTCGAGCGGGATCCCTAGCACAGATACGCAGTATTTT.

This clonotype has more than one count but fewer than ten. The chain carries TRBV3-1 and TRBJ2-3, with 10 positions matching TRBD1. This CDR3 contains 16 residues. Unmatched junction bases numbered 5, after V lost 1 base and J lost 4 bases. The germline CDR1 and CDR2 sequences are LGHDT and YNNKEL (reference sequence). CDR3 protein: CASSQAPGQGSDTQYF. CDR3 DNA: TGTGCCAGCAGCCAAGCTCCGGGACAGGGGTCAGATACGCAGTATTTT.

The chain employs TRBV5-5 and TRBJ2-1; perhaps TRBD2 as D (6 bases). This CDR3 is 13 amino acids long. The germline V gene encodes CDR1 SGHKS and CDR2 YYEKEE (reference sequence). Trimming cost V 2 bases and J 6 bases, with 9 bases left between them. CDR3 sequence reads: CASSFPTSNEQFF. The CDR3 region has the DNA TGTGCCAGCAGCTTCCCGACTAGCAATGAGCAGTTCTTC.

The chain employs TRBV10-3 and TRBJ2-7, with D perhaps assigned TRBD1 or TRBD2 (5 bases each). Trimming shortened V by 4 bases and J by 1 base, and 11 bases separated the two germline ends. The CDR3 spans 14 residues. From germline, CDR1 is ENHRY and CDR2 SYGVKD. CDR3 amino acids: CAISGDGGSYEQYV. The CDR3 DNA sequence: TGTGCCATCAGTGGGGATGGGGGATCCTACGAGCAGTACGTC.

This clonotype was observed at least ten times. CDR3 region: CASSLSGREYHEQFF. The CDR3 DNA sequence: TGTGCCAGCAGCTTATCGGGGCGGGAGTACCATGAGCAGTTCTTC. The chain carries TRBV7-8 and TRBJ2-1; TRBD2 matches at 7 bases. Per germline, CDR1 SGHVS and CDR2 FQNEAQ. The CDR3 consists of 15 residues. V shed 2 bases, J shed 8 bases, and the junction held 9 bases outside the gene matches.

This clonotype was detected a few times. The chain links TRBV4-3 to TRBJ2-7; 10 bases match TRBD1. CDR3 length equals 19 residues. J was trimmed by 3 bases and V by 1 base; bases with no gene match: 15. Germline loops: CDR1 LGHNA, CDR2 YSLEER. The chain's CDR3 is CASSQARDRGQRSFYEQYF. DNA for the CDR3: TGCGCCAGCAGCCAAGCACGGGACAGGGGCCAAAGGAGCTTCTACGAGCAGTACTTC.

The V call is TRBV12-3 or TRBV12-4, the J call TRBJ2-4, with TRBD2 matching over 7 bases. V gave up 7 bases and J gave up 1 base; unmatched junction bases: 4. CDR3 length equals 14 residues. This CDR3 reads CASNLGGAKNIQYF. DNA of the CDR3: TGTGCCAGCAACCTCGGGGGGGCCAAAAACATTCAGTACTTC.

V is TRBV29-1 and J is TRBJ1-4; D ambiguous. Germline V gene lookup returns CDR1 SQVTM and CDR2 ANQGSEA. There are 16 residues in the CDR3. V was trimmed by 5 bases and J by 4 bases, leaving 20 bases between them. The CDR3 loop is CSVPTMDGFNNEKLFF. CDR3 sequence (DNA): TGCAGCGTTCCAACCATGGACGGCTTCAATAATGAAAAACTGTTTTTT.

This clonotype was detected a few times. The chain combines TRBV29-1 with TRBJ2-2; D uncertain. Per germline, CDR1 SQVTM and CDR2 ANQGSEA. The CDR3 is made up of 12 amino acids. V lost 0 bases and J lost 3, with 2 bases in between. The DNA for the CDR3 is TGCAGCGTTGAAGAGGACACCGGGGAGCTGTTTTTT. This codes for CSVEEDTGELFF.

This clonotype was found a few times. The gene calls are TRBV20-1 and TRBJ1-5; D possibly corresponds to TRBD1 (6 bases). The length of the CDR3 is 14 residues. Germline CDR1 DFQATT, CDR2 SNEGSKA (reference sequence). V gave up 5 bases and J gave up 0 bases, with 11 bases separating them. The CDR3 nucleotides read TGCAGTGCTGGACGACAGGTTAGCAATCAGCCCCAGCATTTT. Encoded protein: CSAGRQVSNQPQHF.

This chain connects TRBV12-3 or TRBV12-4 to TRBJ2-6; 9 nucleotides agree with TRBD1. There are 18 residues in the CDR3. The J segment lost 0 bases and the V segment lost 11 bases, leaving 14 bases of the junction unmatched. Here the CDR3 DNA reads TGTGCCTTCACCAAAGGACAGGGGAGGACCTCTGGGGCCAACGTCCTGACTTTC. Its protein product is CAFTKGQGRTSGANVLTF.

Ten or more counts support this clonotype. This chain uses TRBV20-1 with TRBJ2-2, with a possible D match to TRBD2 (6 bases). The germline V gene encodes CDR1 DFQATT and CDR2 SNEGSKA (reference sequence). The CDR3 consists of 16 residues. Trimming took off 5 bases at V and 2 bases at J, with 18 bases between the two ends. The CDR3 nucleotides are TGCAGTGCTCCCCGTTCGGGGGTAGCCAACACCGGGGAGCTGTTTTTT. Amino acids: CSAPRSGVANTGELFF.

This clonotype was detected many times. V is TRBV29-1 and J is TRBJ2-5, with TRBD2 as a possible D gene (6 bases). This CDR3 spans 13 amino acids. V lost 4 bases and J 1 base, leaving 10 bases between the germline ends. The V gene's germline CDR1 is SQVTM and CDR2 ANQGSEA. The chain's CDR3 is CSVGWGVQETQYF. The CDR3 DNA is TGCAGCGTTGGTTGGGGGGTCCAAGAGACCCAGTACTTC.

This clonotype has a count of ten or more. Mismatch with germline at one junction end may stem from a read error. The rearrangement joins TRBV18 to TRBJ2-3; no definite D call. Germline V CDR1 and CDR2: KGHSH, LQKENI. The CDR3 totals 12 residues. The CDR3 loop reads CASSPDTDTQYF. The CDR3 DNA sequence: TGCGCCAGCAGCCCAGACACAGATACGCAGTATTTT.

The chain employs TRBV24-1 and TRBJ2-2; D is tentatively TRBD1 or TRBD2 (5 bases each). CDR1 is KGHDR and CDR2 is SFDVKD in the germline V gene. This CDR3 contains 17 residues. Trimming cost V 9 bases and J 1 base, with 20 bases left between them. This CDR3 is CATGGWTRNGNTGELFF. In DNA, the CDR3 is TGTGCCACCGGGGGTTGGACTCGAAACGGGAACACCGGGGAGCTGTTTTTT.

This clonotype was found a few times. V gene TRBV7-8 combines with J gene TRBJ2-3; tentative D call: TRBD2 (5 bases). The CDR3 runs 17 residues. V lost 6 bases, J lost 1 base, and 20 bases lay in between. Germline CDR1 reads SGHVS; CDR2 reads FQNEAQ. CDR3 region: CASSCRGLRACTDTQYF. The CDR3 nucleotides read TGTGCCAGCAGTTGCCGGGGTCTGAGGGCATGCACAGATACGCAGTATTTT.

V usage is TRBV7-6 and J usage is TRBJ2-2; D might be TRBD1 (5 bases). The V gene lost 2 bases and the J gene lost 8 bases, with 9 bases spanning the gap. CDR3 size: 13 residues. Germline CDR1 and CDR2: SGHVS and FNYEAQ. CDR3 sequence reads: CASSLRRAGELFF. DNA for the CDR3: TGTGCCAGCAGCTTACGCAGGGCGGGGGAGCTGTTTTTT.

This clonotype was picked up a small number of times. The chain has TRBV4-2 and TRBJ2-7; 10 bases map to TRBD2. The CDR3 has 18 residues. After removal of 4 bases from V and 7 bases from J, the junction contained 19 bases not matched to a gene. CDR1 LGHNA and CDR2 YNFKEQ come from the germline V gene. The CDR3 DNA follows: TGTGCCAGCAGCCCCCCGGAGGTAGCGGGAGGAGTACGGGTTGAGCAGTACTTC. Residues: CASSPPEVAGGVRVEQYF.

This clonotype appeared many times. J is TRBJ2-3 and V is TRBV28, with 9 bases matching TRBD1. Germline V CDR1 and CDR2: MDHEN, SYDVKM. V gave up 5 bases and J gave up 5 bases; unmatched junction bases: 11. The CDR3 runs 16 residues. CDR3 nucleotides: TGTGCCAGCAGTAACACCGGGACAGGGAGTCGAGATACGCAGTATTTT. It translates to CASSNTGTGSRDTQYF.

This clonotype has more than one count but fewer than ten. The chain recombines TRBV4-3 with TRBJ2-1; TRBD2 agrees at 9 bases. Germline values: CDR1 LGHNA, CDR2 YSLEER. The CDR3 runs to 16 residues. V dropped 2 bases and J dropped 3; count of bases not matched to a gene: 5. The CDR3 is CASSQFTSGYYNEQFF. The CDR3 DNA reads as TGCGCCAGCAGCCAATTTACTAGCGGGTACTACAATGAGCAGTTCTTC.